Listed below are T cell receptor beta chains from one sample, sequenced in a study of CD8+CD57+ T cells in acquired aplastic anemia. TCRdb reprocessed the reads via MiXCR and lists one record per CDR3 protein. The sample consists of 150,000 to 200,000 distinct CDR3 sequences, roughly 65% of them appearing once. The sample comprised sorted CD4+, CD8+, or CD8+CD57+ T cells (not recorded which) from PBMCs. The source is a human donor with aplastic anemia. Each CDR3 is given without its conserved first and last residue. Expanded clones get a size class; other rows say once, few or many, or leave the size out.

CDR3aa: ASSLGTGSGEKLF; j_gene: TRBJ1-4; v_gene: TRBV7-9; abundance: .
CDR3aa: ASSFGGLEKLF; j_gene: TRBJ1-4; v_gene: TRBV7-6; abundance: .
CDR3aa: ASSFPLGAGEPDNEQF; j_gene: TRBJ2-1; v_gene: TRBV13; abundance: few
CDR3aa: ASSLVEAGGRNEQF; j_gene: TRBJ2-1; v_gene: TRBV9; abundance: .
CDR3aa: ASSLTYGQPQH; j_gene: TRBJ1-5; v_gene: TRBV7-3; abundance: few
CDR3aa: ASSQGESGQGEKLF; j_gene: TRBJ1-4; v_gene: TRBV4-1; abundance: .
CDR3aa: ASVGTGGYNSPLH; j_gene: TRBJ1-6; v_gene: TRBV7-9; abundance: few
CDR3aa: ASSERGAAYNEQF; j_gene: TRBJ2-1; v_gene: TRBV9; abundance: many
CDR3aa: SADSGRVSQDTQY; j_gene: TRBJ2-3; v_gene: TRBV20-1; abundance: .
CDR3aa: SVEARAYNEQF; j_gene: TRBJ2-1; v_gene: TRBV29-1; abundance: .
CDR3aa: ASSDPQGSSTDTQY; j_gene: TRBJ2-3; v_gene: TRBV10-2; abundance: .
CDR3aa: ATSSSGTGGLRGGANVLT; j_gene: TRBJ2-6; v_gene: TRBV15; abundance: .
CDR3aa: ATSRDLGFDGRHGYT; j_gene: TRBJ1-2; v_gene: TRBV15; abundance: .
CDR3aa: AISAGVDTGELF; j_gene: TRBJ2-2; v_gene: TRBV10-3; abundance: few
CDR3aa: ASSSALGLHSGANVLT; j_gene: TRBJ2-6; v_gene: TRBV5-1; abundance: .
CDR3aa: ASSESGGNTEAF; j_gene: TRBJ1-1; v_gene: TRBV10-2; abundance: few
CDR3aa: ASSSLGTYEQY; j_gene: TRBJ2-7; v_gene: TRBV5-1; abundance: .
CDR3aa: ASSVKGQLMNTEAF; j_gene: TRBJ1-1; v_gene: TRBV7-3; abundance: .
CDR3aa: ASSIGQGPPEAF; j_gene: TRBJ1-1; v_gene: TRBV5-1; abundance: .
CDR3aa: AISERVSENEQF; j_gene: TRBJ2-1; v_gene: TRBV10-3; abundance: .
CDR3aa: ASSLSWATDTQY; j_gene: TRBJ2-3; v_gene: TRBV7-8; abundance: .
CDR3aa: ASSYSRGRAHEQY; j_gene: TRBJ2-7; v_gene: TRBV6-5; abundance: .
CDR3aa: SYSRPGGQLTEAF; j_gene: TRBJ1-1; v_gene: TRBV20-1; abundance: .
CDR3aa: SASLGNGEQH; j_gene: TRBJ2-7; v_gene: TRBV20-1; abundance: .
CDR3aa: ASSVAAFPDTQY; j_gene: TRBJ2-3; v_gene: TRBV19; abundance: .
CDR3aa: SATLASRYNEQF; j_gene: TRBJ2-1; v_gene: TRBV20-1; abundance: .
CDR3aa: ASTSTNTGELF; j_gene: TRBJ2-2; v_gene: TRBV12-3/TRBV12-4; abundance: .
CDR3aa: ATSDPQGART; j_gene: TRBJ1-2; v_gene: TRBV24-1; abundance: .
CDR3aa: TSSFRGGEKVTSGANVLT; j_gene: TRBJ2-6; v_gene: TRBV5-6; abundance: .
CDR3aa: ASSLRDRRGEKLF; j_gene: TRBJ1-4; v_gene: TRBV7-8; abundance: many
CDR3aa: SARGGGADTQY; j_gene: TRBJ2-3; v_gene: TRBV20-1; abundance: .
CDR3aa: ASSIQGVGNTIY; j_gene: TRBJ1-3; v_gene: TRBV7-6; abundance: .
CDR3aa: ASSPLFTGELF; j_gene: TRBJ2-2; v_gene: TRBV4-1; abundance: many
CDR3aa: ASSPREAYNSPLH; j_gene: TRBJ1-6; v_gene: TRBV9; abundance: .
CDR3aa: ASSQGQGADEQF; j_gene: TRBJ2-1; v_gene: TRBV9; abundance: many
CDR3aa: ASSLVARGDSPLH; j_gene: TRBJ1-6; v_gene: TRBV7-6; abundance: .
CDR3aa: ASSVRGPYEQY; j_gene: TRBJ2-7; v_gene: TRBV2; abundance: .
CDR3aa: ASRDRGTYGYT; j_gene: TRBJ1-2; v_gene: TRBV2; abundance: .
CDR3aa: ASSQTKDGETQY; j_gene: TRBJ2-5; v_gene: TRBV14; abundance: many
CDR3aa: ATSDFRGPFYEQY; j_gene: TRBJ2-7; v_gene: TRBV24-1; abundance: .